The clone carrying this T cell receptor (beta chain) was recorded once. Its antigen is unidentified. This sample is part of a study of neoadjuvant anti-PD-1 for oral cavity cancer. Study-wide results and limits: Non-responders to neoadjuvant nivolumab had significantly more clonal PBMC T cells than responders.

The V end was cut by 0 bases, the J end by 2 bases, with 14 bases between. This CDR3 spans 16 amino acids. Per germline, CDR1 SGHTA and CDR2 FQGNSA. Cohort: HPV-negative, locally advanced oral cavity squamous cell carcinoma patients. PBMCs were not maintained or expanded in culture before analysis. Profiling relied on immunoSEQ multiplex PCR, and the TCRdb table lists in-frame clones only, not all of them. This sample has roughly 60,000 clones; more than 60% occur once, and the top ten carry approximately 2.8%. The source is a person aged 35-79 years with oral cavity squamous cell carcinoma. The chain uses TRBV7-2 and TRBJ2-7, with D perhaps TRBD1 (5 bases). The material sequenced was PBMCs, taken before nivolumab (anti-PD-1) treatment. The CDR3 spells CASSLAYKGIAYEQYF. CDR3 DNA sequence: TGTGCCAGCAGCTTAGCGTATAAGGGGATCGCCTACGAGCAGTACTTC.